This entry describes one TCR beta chain. This entry comes from a study of preoperative IRX-2 immunotherapy in early breast cancer. This CDR3 has 16 amino acids. In germline, CDR1 is MNHGY, CDR2 SAAAGT. Treatment given: preoperative locoregional IRX-2 cytokine immunotherapy. This phase Ib study tested locoregional IRX-2 cytokine immunotherapy given before surgery. This table comes from immunoSEQ multiplex PCR, and its TCRdb copy is limited to in-frame clones, with some not included. The table has approximately 5,500 clones, 55% to 65% seen once. The TCR sequence derives from a human donor with breast cancer. This chain joins TRBV6-8 and TRBJ2-5, with TRBD2 identical over 8 bases. Matching the DNA end better, TRBJ2-7 makes the J call doubtful. This material consisted of tumor tissue, taken before IRX-2 immunotherapy. Here the CDR3 DNA reads TGTGCCAGCAGTACCGCCAGTAGCGGGATCCCCTACGAGCAGTACTTC. Translated: CASSTASSGIPYEQYF.